A single sample gave rise to the 9 T cell receptor beta chains below, sequenced in a study of blood T cells in healthy people across ages. Through a sample-barcoded 5' primer and a J-beta primer mix, a second PCR was run for roughly 7 to 12 cycles. TCRdb recomputed calls from the 5' RACE reads with MiXCR, one row per CDR3 protein. The data show around 1,800,000 distinct CDR3 sequences, with more than 35% seen just once and 23% held by the top ten. Sequencing was done on a sample of blood. Receptors originate from a human donor in good health.

The chain recombines TRBV20-1 with TRBJ1-2; D remains ambiguous. The germline V gene encodes CDR1 DFQATT and CDR2 SNEGSKA (reference sequence). V lost 3 bases and J 2 bases, leaving 10 bases between the germline ends. CDR3 length: 13 amino acids. CDR3 sequence: CSASPGVNYGYTF. Here the CDR3 DNA reads TGCAGTGCTAGCCCCGGGGTCAACTATGGCTACACCTTC.

The chain joins TRBV7-2 to TRBJ1-2; 8 bases match TRBD1. V dropped 2 bases and J dropped 7; count of bases not matched to a gene: 9. Germline values: CDR1 SGHTA, CDR2 FQGNSA. The CDR3 runs 15 residues. The CDR3 protein is CASSLSLTGVGGYTF. The CDR3 bases are TGTGCCAGCAGCTTATCCCTGACAGGGGTGGGTGGCTACACCTTC.

This clonotype was observed a handful of times. The CDR3 protein is CSARDSSGTSNEQFF. CDR3 in DNA: TGCAGTGCTAGAGATTCGTCCGGGACCTCTAATGAGCAGTTCTTC. The genes are TRBV20-1 and TRBJ2-1; D tentatively reads TRBD1 or TRBD2 (5 bases each). CDR1 DFQATT and CDR2 SNEGSKA come from the germline V gene (reference sequence). The CDR3 contains 15 residues. With 0 bases removed from V and 7 bases from J, the gap between germline ends came to 16 bases.

As for this clonotype: The junction departs from germline at one end; a sequencing error may be responsible. This chain connects TRBV15 to TRBJ2-3; the D gene is possibly TRBD2 (5 bases). Germline lookup yields CDR1 LNHNV and CDR2 YYDKDF (reference sequence). The CDR3 is 13 residues long. CDR3 in DNA: TGTGCCACCAGCAGAGATTGGGGAGATGCGCAGTATTTT. It encodes CATSRDWGDAQYF.

J is TRBJ1-1 and V is TRBV5-1; 7 bases map to TRBD1. This CDR3 region has 15 residues. Germline V gene sequence: CDR1 SGHRS, CDR2 YFSETQ. With V trimmed by 1 base and J by 4 bases, 7 bases remained unmatched. CDR3 bases: TGCGCCAGCAGCTTGAACACAGGGGTATCCACTGAAGCTTTCTTT. Amino acid sequence: CASSLNTGVSTEAFF.

CDR3 DNA: TGCGCCAGCACGGGGACAGGAATGAACACTGAAGCTTTCTTT. Amino acid sequence: CASTGTGMNTEAFF. This rearrangement joins TRBV5-1 to TRBJ1-1; the match to TRBD1 covers 8 bases. The CDR3 has 14 residues. V lost 6 bases and J lost 0; bases outside the gene matches: 4. Germline CDR1 is SGHRS and CDR2 is YFSETQ.

The sample holds a few counts of this clonotype. The chain has TRBV14 and TRBJ1-2; D unresolved. This CDR3 has 13 residues. Germline loops: CDR1 SGHDN, CDR2 FVKESK. The V gene lost 4 bases and the J gene lost 3 bases, with 9 bases spanning the gap. Here the CDR3 DNA reads TGTGCCAGCAGCCTCCTATTTGACTATGGCTACACCTTC. This translates into CASSLLFDYGYTF.

The genes are TRBV12-3 or TRBV12-4 and TRBJ2-1; TRBD1 matches at 7 bases. The CDR3 sequence is 13 residues long. J was trimmed by 9 bases and V by 6 bases; bases with no gene match: 8. The CDR3 DNA sequence: TGTGCCAGCAGGTTAAGACAGGGCAGTGAGCAGTTCTTC. This gives the protein CASRLRQGSEQFF.

The chain employs TRBV9 and TRBJ2-1; 9 nucleotides align to TRBD1. The trim removed 0 bases at V and 7 bases at J, leaving 5 bases unmatched. Germline CDR1 is SGDLS and CDR2 is YYNGEE. The CDR3 contains 15 residues. Here the CDR3 reads CASSVGDRVVNEQFF. The CDR3 nucleotides are TGTGCCAGCAGCGTAGGGGACAGGGTCGTAAATGAGCAGTTCTTC.